A selection of T cell receptor beta chains follows, all from one sample in a study of T cell repertoires in cytomegalovirus infection. Using its own MiXCR run on the reads, TCRdb lists one record per CDR3 protein. The sample carries 830,000 or so distinct CDR3 sequences, 32% recorded once. Their antigens are not known. The starting material was cultured CD8+ T cells from PBMCs, obtained from culture after CMV antigen stimulation. These receptor sequences come from a human donor in good health (CMV status not recorded). Some clones in this sample may be carry-over from other donors' samples. The CDR3 runs from the conserved cysteine through the conserved F or W. D genes are given only for firm matches. For some rows the clone size is stated as once, few or many, or as a class when expanded; others skip it.

J gene	clone size	V gene	D gene	CDR3 DNA	CDR3 protein
TRBJ1-3	-	TRBV7-9	-	TGTGCCAGCAGCCAACAGGGAAAGGCGGGAAACACCATATATTTT	CASSQQGKAGNTIYF
TRBJ1-1	-	TRBV6-2/TRBV6-3	TRBD1	TGTGCCAGCAGTTACTCCTGGGACAGGTTGAACACTGAAGCTTTCTTT	CASSYSWDRLNTEAFF
TRBJ2-1	-	TRBV9	TRBD2	TGTGCCAGCAGCGTAGTCGGCGGGGGGGCTTACAATGAGCAGTTCTTC	CASSVVGGGAYNEQFF
TRBJ1-1	many	TRBV12-3/TRBV12-4	-	TGTGCCAGCAGGGGGGACCGCTACACTGAAGCTTTCTTT	CASRGDRYTEAFF
TRBJ2-1	few	TRBV12-3/TRBV12-4	TRBD2	TGTGCCAGCACCGCCTCTCGACGGGGGGACAATGAGCAGTTCTTC	CASTASRRGDNEQFF
TRBJ2-6	-	TRBV9	-	TGTGCCAGCAGCGAGGGGATAGGCGGTGGGGCCAACGTCCTGACTTTC	CASSEGIGGGANVLTF
TRBJ2-1	-	TRBV7-9	-	TGTGCCAGCAGCCCCCAGGTCGGTCCCTCCTACAATGAGCAGTTCTTC	CASSPQVGPSYNEQFF
TRBJ2-7	few	TRBV7-2	-	TGTGCCAGCAGCTCTCGTTACCACGAGCAGTACTTC	CASSSRYHEQYF
TRBJ2-3	many	TRBV7-9	TRBD1	TGTGCCAGCAGCCGGGACAGTCCTAGCACAGATACGCAGTATTTT	CASSRDSPSTDTQYF
TRBJ1-6	-	TRBV4-1	TRBD1	TGCGCCAGCAGCCAACGGACAGGGGGCTGGGGTTCACCCCTCCACTTT	CASSQRTGGWGSPLHF